These 3 T cell receptor beta chains were sequenced from one sample in a study of CD8+CD57+ T cells in acquired aplastic anemia. The use of genomic DNA as template underpinned the TCR beta VDJ and CDR3 profiling. TCRdb used MiXCR to reprocess the reads, holding one entry per CDR3 protein. The sample has about 35,000 distinct CDR3 sequences; roughly 77% are singletons. The sample taken for sequencing was sorted CD4+, CD8+, or CD8+CD57+ T cells (not recorded which) from PBMCs. All receptors derive from a human donor in good health, serving as a control.

Concerning this clonotype: The junction departs from germline at one end; a sequencing error may be responsible. The chain has TRBV27 and TRBJ2-1; TRBD1 or TRBD2 may be the D gene (5 bases each). Germline-derived CDR1 and CDR2 are MNHEY and SMNVEV (reference sequence). The CDR3 is 15 residues long. The CDR3 sequence: CANSFGDGDYNEQFF. CDR3 DNA: TGTGCCAACAGTTTTGGGGACGGAGATTACAATGAGCAGTTCTTC.

V and J are TRBV9 and TRBJ2-7, with D uncertain. Germline loops: CDR1 SGDLS, CDR2 YYNGEE. The CDR3 is 14 amino acids. The V and J ends lost 0 bases and 7 bases respectively, with 14 bases between them. The CDR3 DNA sequence: TGTGCCAGCAGCGTAGGGGCCCTCCCACGGGAGCAGTACTTC. This gives the protein CASSVGALPREQYF.

At least ten counts were recorded for this clonotype. The V call is TRBV7-8, the J call TRBJ2-7, with a possible D match to TRBD2 (6 bases). V shed 4 bases and J shed 3 bases, with 19 bases lying between them. Germline lookup yields CDR1 SGHVS and CDR2 FQNEAQ. The CDR3 consists of 16 residues. This CDR3 reads CASSSTLGGLYYEQYF. CDR3 bases: TGTGCCAGCAGCTCTACCCTCGGGGGTCTCTACTACGAGCAGTACTTC.